The following is a T cell receptor beta chain sequence with its context. Data came from immunoSEQ multiplex PCR; TCRdb stores just in-frame clones and leaves some out. Of some 16,000 clones in the sample, more than 85% are singletons; the top ten hold 3% to 3.5%. The sample is drawn from a study of T cell repertoires in ileal Crohn's disease. The clonotype originates from an adult with Crohn's disease. Source material: ileal tissue.

In nucleotides, the CDR3 is TGTGCCAGCAGCTTAGCGCGGGACAGGCTAGATACGCAGTATTTT. This encodes CASSLARDRLDTQYF. The genes are TRBV7-2 and TRBJ2-3; 8 bases line up with TRBD1. The germline V gene encodes CDR1 SGHTA and CDR2 FQGNSA. The CDR3 has 15 amino acids. V gave up 0 bases and J gave up 5 bases; unmatched junction bases: 4.